Below are 18 T cell receptor beta chains sequenced from a single sample in a study of T cell responses to AZD1222 COVID-19 vaccine. The repertoire was sequenced with immunoSEQ multiplex PCR; TCRdb's copy has only in-frame clones and lacks some. In the table there are roughly 100,000 clones, approximately 91% of which are singletons. This specimen consisted of peripheral blood, obtained on day 0 of AZD1222 vaccination. These receptors originate from an adult in good health.

The genes are TRBV29-1 and TRBJ1-1; possibly TRBD1 for D (5 bases). Germline CDR1 SQVTM, CDR2 ANQGSEA. The ends were cut back, 7 bases at V and 0 bases at J, with 9 bases in the middle. CDR3 size: 12 residues. The DNA for the CDR3 is TGCAGCGGTGGACATCTGAACACTGAAGCTTTCTTT. As protein: CSGGHLNTEAFF.

This chain links TRBV9 with TRBJ1-1, with 7 bases that match TRBD1. This CDR3 is 12 amino acids long. The germline V gene has CDR1 SGDLS and CDR2 YYNGEE. Losses at the gene ends were 6 bases for V and 11 bases for J; bases not matched to a gene: 10. In nucleotides, the CDR3 is TGTGCCAGCACCGATAGACAGGGATCGGCTTTCTTT. Its protein is CASTDRQGSAFF.

This clone was counted a single time. The rearrangement joins TRBV20-1 to TRBJ1-1; tentatively, D is TRBD1 (5 bases). This CDR3 is built from 10 residues. Germline lookup yields CDR1 DFQATT and CDR2 SNEGSKA (reference sequence). V lost 6 bases and J 10 bases, leaving 12 bases between the germline ends. The CDR3 loop is CSAARAVAFF. The CDR3 region has the DNA TGCAGTGCAGCCAGGGCGGTAGCTTTCTTT.

The chain employs TRBV9 and TRBJ1-1; a weak D match, TRBD1 (6 bases). The CDR3 loop spans 15 amino acids. Trimming stripped 3 bases from V and 1 base from J, with 13 bases between. CDR1 SGDLS and CDR2 YYNGEE come from the germline V gene. CDR3 in DNA: TGTGCCAGCAGCGGCCTAACAGGGACGAACACTGAAGCTTTCTTT. As protein: CASSGLTGTNTEAFF.

The chain uses TRBV2 and TRBJ1-5, with TRBD1 identical over 10 bases. CDR1 is SNHLY and CDR2 is FYNNEI in the germline V gene. The CDR3 sequence is 15 residues long. Germline trimming cut 1 base from V and 8 bases from J; bases unmatched to any gene: 5. The CDR3 DNA follows: TGTGCCAGCAGTGAAGACGACAGGGGGCCGGAGCCCCAGCATTTT. This sequence encodes CASSEDDRGPEPQHF.

J is TRBJ2-3 and V is TRBV6-5, with D perhaps being TRBD1 or TRBD2 (6 bases each). This CDR3 has 15 amino acids. Germline V gives CDR1 MNHEY, CDR2 SVGAGI. V was trimmed by 8 bases and J by 2 bases, leaving 17 bases between them. CDR3 amino acids: CASGVARGATDTQYF. The CDR3 nucleotides are TGTGCCAGCGGGGTAGCGAGGGGGGCCACAGATACGCAGTATTTT.

V gene TRBV6-7 combines with J gene TRBJ2-7; D not resolved. TRBV6-7 is treated as an ORF (open reading frame) with a function not yet certain. This CDR3 has 15 residues. Between the trimmed V and J ends, which lost 3 bases and 0 bases, there was a span of 12 bases. CDR3 DNA sequence: TGTGCCAGCAGTTATCTAATACTGAGCTCCTACGAGCAGTACTTC. Amino acids: CASSYLILSSYEQYF.

The chain combines TRBV7-9 with TRBJ1-4, with 7 bases matching TRBD1. The germline gives CDR1 SEHNR, CDR2 FQNEAQ (reference sequence). With V trimmed by 5 bases and J by 8 bases, 8 bases remained unmatched. The CDR3 contains 14 residues. CDR3 nucleotides: TGTGCCAGCAGCCCGACAGGGCTACGCGAAAAACTGTTTTTT. Translated: CASSPTGLREKLFF.

CDR3 region: CASSPRTGAYGTEAFF. In DNA form, the CDR3 reads TGTGCCAGCTCACCACGGACGGGGGCCTACGGCACTGAAGCTTTCTTT. The J gene is TRBJ1-1, the V gene TRBV18; the D gene is possibly TRBD1 (6 bases). The germline CDR1 and CDR2 sequences are KGHSH and LQKENI. The CDR3 runs to 16 residues. Trimming took off 1 base at V and 4 bases at J, with 16 bases between the two ends.

The chain uses TRBV27 and TRBJ1-1; unclear D gene. Trimming took 3 bases from V and 2 from J, leaving 7 bases between them. Germline V lookup: CDR1 MNHEY, CDR2 SMNVEV (reference sequence). The CDR3 spans 13 residues. DNA of the CDR3: TGTGCCAGCAGTTTTACCGGAAACACTGAAGCTTTCTTT. It specifies CASSFTGNTEAFF.

The rearrangement uses TRBV10-3 and TRBJ2-4, with 9 bases that match TRBD2. CDR3 length: 17 residues. Per germline, CDR1 ENHRY and CDR2 SYGVKD. Unmatched junction bases numbered 8, after V lost 2 bases and J lost 3 bases. CDR3 nucleotides: TGTGCCATCAGTGAGGCGGGCGGGGGGGCCGGCAAAAACATTCAGTACTTC. The encoded protein is CAISEAGGGAGKNIQYF.

The chain carries TRBV19 and TRBJ1-1; no firm D call. The CDR3 spans 15 residues. The germline V and J ends were trimmed by 0 bases and 1 base, with 9 bases remaining between them. From germline, CDR1 is LNHDA and CDR2 SQIVND (reference sequence). CDR3 protein: CASSIDLNQNTEAFF. CDR3 in DNA: TGTGCCAGTAGTATAGATTTGAACCAGAACACTGAAGCTTTCTTT.

The V and J genes are TRBV7-6 and TRBJ2-5, with TRBD2 as a possible D gene (6 bases). The germline V gene has CDR1 SGHVS and CDR2 FNYEAQ. V was pared by 5 bases and J by 1 base, with 11 bases between. CDR3 length equals 14 residues. The CDR3 reads CASSLGTFQETQYF. The CDR3 DNA is TGTGCCAGCAGCCTAGGGACTTTCCAAGAGACCCAGTACTTC.

The V gene is TRBV28, the J gene TRBJ2-7, with D hard to call. This CDR3 is 13 amino acids long. The germline V gene has CDR1 MDHEN and CDR2 SYDVKM. V was clipped by 6 bases and J by 3 bases, with 12 bases between them. The CDR3 nucleotides are TGTGCCAGCAGCCTTACCAGACTCTACGAGCAGTACTTC. As protein: CASSLTRLYEQYF.

This clone was recorded once. The V call is TRBV6-1, the J call TRBJ2-1, with TRBD1 as a possible D gene (6 bases). The CDR3 spans 17 residues. V lost 1 base and J 0 bases, leaving 13 bases between the germline ends. Germline CDR1 MNHNS, CDR2 SASEGT. The CDR3 region has the DNA TGTGCCAGCAGTGAAGTGGGGGCTATGAGCTCCTACAATGAGCAGTTCTTC. It encodes CASSEVGAMSSYNEQFF.

The chain uses TRBV5-4 and TRBJ2-1; D unclear. Germline CDR1 is SGHNT and CDR2 is YYREEE (reference sequence). V was clipped by 3 bases and J by 0 bases, with 7 bases between them. This CDR3 region has 14 residues. The CDR3 DNA is TGTGCCAGCAGCTCCCGGAGCTCCTACAATGAGCAGTTCTTC. Translation gives CASSSRSSYNEQFF.

This clone was found a few times. The chain employs TRBV6-2 or TRBV6-3 and TRBJ2-7, with D hard to call. V gave up 5 bases and J gave up 6 bases, with 8 bases separating them. This CDR3 has 11 amino acids. The germline V gene encodes CDR1 MNHEY and CDR2 SVGEGT. The CDR3 nucleotides are TGTGCCAGCAGTCCCGCCATCGAGCAGTACTTC. Amino acids: CASSPAIEQYF.

The V call is TRBV12-3 or TRBV12-4, the J call TRBJ1-1; no reliable D call. CDR3 length: 11 amino acids. The V end was cut by 5 bases, the J end by 2 bases, with 3 bases between. The DNA for the CDR3 is TGTGCCAGCAGTAGAAACACTGAAGCTTTCTTT. Translation gives CASSRNTEAFF.